This T cell receptor (beta chain) stems from a study of T-cell memory formation after mild COVID-19 (dated by TCRdb to about 2021). Describing the broader study: TCR sequence clusters from the two donors were found to be largely donor specific. The cohort comprised two young, previously healthy adult volunteers, one female and one male. In a couple of donors, T-cell clones that expanded and contracted after mild COVID-19 were followed by sequencing TCRalpha and TCRbeta repertoires longitudinally.

The germline V gene gives CDR1 as SGHTA and CDR2 as FQGTGA. Germline trimming: 4 bases from V, 1 base from J; junction bases outside gene matches: 4. The cysteine opens and the phenylalanine closes a CDR3 of 15 amino acids. Of all the DNA, just the CDR3 is kept, 45 bases in frame from base 1. A note on this clonotype: No cognate antigen has been identified for it. No per-base quality is available; no much larger clone lies one base away.

The instrument was an Illumina NovaSeq 6000. cDNA libraries for TCRalpha and TCRbeta were prepared by 5'RACE using constant-segment primers, with sample barcodes and unique molecular identifiers added. Trizol reagent was used to extract RNA from every sample. The libraries were amplified in two PCR steps, and the second step added a second sample barcode and Illumina TruSeq adapters. Sequencing of libraries was performed on an Illumina NovaSeq with 2 x 150 bp paired-end reads. Processing in the source paper ran as follows. Demultiplexing of reads and collapsing into UMI-guided consensus sequences were performed with migec v1.2.7. Using mixcr v2.1.11, UMI consensuses were aligned to TRA and TRB V and J templates and then assembled into clonotypes. A clonotype was counted as expanded or contracted only if both edgeR and NoisET called the change significant, with noise models trained on biological replicates. edgeR calls used a false discovery rate-adjusted p below 0.01 and a log2 fold-change threshold of 1. As an exploratory analysis of dynamics, max-normalized trajectories of the 1000 most abundant clonotypes were examined by PCA with hierarchical clustering. Each responding clone was given a CD4 or CD8 phenotype based on the CD4+ and CD8+ repertoires, which had been sequenced separately. TCRdb reworked the public reads: Q25 trimming with fastp, MiXCR clone assembly, productive beta chains retained. Every entry covers one CDR3 protein and lists the most common genes and DNA from its rows. The V and J calls, along with clone size, are taken from TCRdb and not from the paper's own processing. The sample data list just over 300,000 distinct CDR3 sequences, and just under 20% of these were observed just once. The top ten hold around 21% of the sample.

The research as a whole found: Whether the second-wave clones peaking on day 37 were SARS-CoV-2 specific was not confirmed. Only a couple of mild cases were covered in the study, and larger cohorts including severe cases with pre-infection samples were considered necessary. Clones that contracted from day 15 to 85 showed balanced CD4/CD8 phenotypes, whereas a second wave of clones that expanded from day 15 to 37 leaned towards CD4+. Contracting CD4+ clones appeared mostly in the CM and EM memory subsets, whereas CD8+ clones were enriched in EMRA. Some responding clones were detected in pre-infection memory, suggesting pre-existing cross-reactive memory T cells joined the SARS-CoV-2 response.

Ficoll-Paque density gradient centrifugation was the method used to isolate PBMCs. The TCR originated in a man aged 18 to 29 who had mild COVID-19 (a few samples of this study predate the infection). The sample titles of this study are shuffled in the database, so cell type and time point are left out; the donor was told from shared clones. The chain links TRBV7-3 with TRBJ2-5, and 9 junctional nucleotides match TRBD2. The sequenced material came from PBMCs or a T cell subset sorted from them (not recorded which). The DNA reads as follows: TGTGCCAGCAGCTCCCGCGGGGGGGTCCAAGAGACCCAGTACTTC. Translated, this gives CASSSRGGVQETQYF.